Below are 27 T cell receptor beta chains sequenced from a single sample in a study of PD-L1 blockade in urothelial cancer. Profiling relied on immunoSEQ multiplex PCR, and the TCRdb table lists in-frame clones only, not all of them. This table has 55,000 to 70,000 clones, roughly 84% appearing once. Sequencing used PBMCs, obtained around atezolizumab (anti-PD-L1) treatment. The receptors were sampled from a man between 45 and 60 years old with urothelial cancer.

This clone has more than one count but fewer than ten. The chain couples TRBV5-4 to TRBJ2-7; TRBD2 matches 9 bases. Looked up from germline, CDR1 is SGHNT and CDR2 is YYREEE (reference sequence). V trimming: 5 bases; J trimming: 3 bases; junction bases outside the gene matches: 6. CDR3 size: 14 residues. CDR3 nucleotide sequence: TGTGCCAGCAGTAGCGGGAGCAGCTACTACGAGCAGTACTTC. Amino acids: CASSSGSSYYEQYF.

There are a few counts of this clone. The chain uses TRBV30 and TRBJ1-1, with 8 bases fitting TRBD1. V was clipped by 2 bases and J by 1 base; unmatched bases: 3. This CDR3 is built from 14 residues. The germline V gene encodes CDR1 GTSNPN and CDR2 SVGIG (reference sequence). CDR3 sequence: CAWSRGQANTEAFF. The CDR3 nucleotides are TGTGCCTGGAGTAGGGGACAGGCGAACACTGAAGCTTTCTTT.

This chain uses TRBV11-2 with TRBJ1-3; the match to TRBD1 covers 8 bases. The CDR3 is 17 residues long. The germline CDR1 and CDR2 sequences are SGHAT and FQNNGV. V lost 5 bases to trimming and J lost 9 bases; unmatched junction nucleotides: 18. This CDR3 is CASSREWGDRWSSTIYF. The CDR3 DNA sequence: TGTGCCAGCAGCCGAGAGTGGGGGGACAGGTGGAGTAGCACCATATATTTT.

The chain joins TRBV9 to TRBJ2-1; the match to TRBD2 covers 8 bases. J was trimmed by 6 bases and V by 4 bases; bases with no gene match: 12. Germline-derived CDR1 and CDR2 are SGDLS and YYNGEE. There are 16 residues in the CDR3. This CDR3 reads CASSSPQAGGPNEQFF. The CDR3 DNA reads TGTGCCAGCAGCTCACCCCAGGCGGGAGGCCCCAATGAGCAGTTCTTC.

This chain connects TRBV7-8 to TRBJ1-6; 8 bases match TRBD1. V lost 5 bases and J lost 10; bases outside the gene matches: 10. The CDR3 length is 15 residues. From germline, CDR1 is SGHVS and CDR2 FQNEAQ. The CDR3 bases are TGTGCCAGCAGCCCTAGTTCAGGGGGCCGATCACCCCTCCACTTT. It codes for CASSPSSGGRSPLHF.

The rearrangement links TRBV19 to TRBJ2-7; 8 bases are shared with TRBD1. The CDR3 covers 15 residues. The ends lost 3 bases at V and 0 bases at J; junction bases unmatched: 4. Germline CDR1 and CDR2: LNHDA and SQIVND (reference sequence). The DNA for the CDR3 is TGTGCCAGTAGTATTCAACAGGGGGTCTCCTACGAGCAGTACTTC. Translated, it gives CASSIQQGVSYEQYF.

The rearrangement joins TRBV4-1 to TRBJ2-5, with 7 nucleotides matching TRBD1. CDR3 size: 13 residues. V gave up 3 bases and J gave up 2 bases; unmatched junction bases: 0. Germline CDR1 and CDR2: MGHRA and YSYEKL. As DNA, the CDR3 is TGCGCCAGCAGCCAGGACAGGCAAGAGACCCAGTACTTC. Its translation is CASSQDRQETQYF.

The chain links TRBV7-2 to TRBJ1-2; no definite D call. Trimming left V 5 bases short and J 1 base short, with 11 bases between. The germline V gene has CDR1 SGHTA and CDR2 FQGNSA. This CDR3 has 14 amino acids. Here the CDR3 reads CASSQRGLNYGYTF. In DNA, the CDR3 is TGTGCCAGCAGCCAACGGGGTCTTAACTATGGCTACACCTTC. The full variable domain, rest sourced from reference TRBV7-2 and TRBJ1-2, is GAGVSQSPSNKVTEKGKDVELRCDPISGHTALYWYRQSLGQGLEFLIYFQGNSAPDKSGLPSDRFSAERTGGSVSTLTIQRTQQEDSAVYLCASSQRGLNYGYTFGSGTRLTVV.

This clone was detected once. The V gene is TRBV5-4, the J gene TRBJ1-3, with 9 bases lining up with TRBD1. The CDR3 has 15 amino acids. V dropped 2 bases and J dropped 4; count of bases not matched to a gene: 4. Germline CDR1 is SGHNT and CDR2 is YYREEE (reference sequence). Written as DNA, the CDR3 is TGTGCCAGCAGCTTTTCCGGGACAGGGGGAAACACCATATATTTT. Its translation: CASSFSGTGGNTIYF.

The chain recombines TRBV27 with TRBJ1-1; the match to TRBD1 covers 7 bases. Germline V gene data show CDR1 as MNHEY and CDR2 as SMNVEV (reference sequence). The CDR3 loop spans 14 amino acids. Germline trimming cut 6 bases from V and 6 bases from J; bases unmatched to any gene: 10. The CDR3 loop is CASRSTGVTAEAFF. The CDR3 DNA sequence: TGTGCCAGCAGAAGCACAGGGGTTACGGCTGAAGCTTTCTTT.

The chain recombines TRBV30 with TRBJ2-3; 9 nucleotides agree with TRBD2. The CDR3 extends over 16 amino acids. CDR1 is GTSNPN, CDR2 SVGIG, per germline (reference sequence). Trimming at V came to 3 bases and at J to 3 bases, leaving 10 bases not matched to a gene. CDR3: CAWSRGLAGRTDTQYF. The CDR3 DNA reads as TGTGCCTGGAGCCGGGGACTAGCCGGACGAACAGATACGCAGTATTTT. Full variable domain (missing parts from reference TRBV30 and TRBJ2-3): SQTIHQWPATLVQPVGSPLSLECTVEGTSNPNLYWYRQAAGRGLQLLFYSVGIGQISSEVPQNLSASRPQDRQFILSSKKLLLSDSGFYLCAWSRGLAGRTDTQYFGPGTRLTVL.

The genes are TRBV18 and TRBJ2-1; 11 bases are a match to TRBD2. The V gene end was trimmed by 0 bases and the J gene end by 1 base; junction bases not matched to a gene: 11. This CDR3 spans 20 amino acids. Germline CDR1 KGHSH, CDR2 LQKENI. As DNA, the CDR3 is TGTGCCAGCTCACCACCGAAGTTACTAGCGGGAGAGTGGTCCTACAATGAGCAGTTCTTC. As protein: CASSPPKLLAGEWSYNEQFF.

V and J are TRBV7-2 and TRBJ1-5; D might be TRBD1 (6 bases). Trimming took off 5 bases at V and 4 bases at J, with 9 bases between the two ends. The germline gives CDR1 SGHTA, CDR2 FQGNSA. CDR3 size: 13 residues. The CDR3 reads CASSVQGNQPQHF. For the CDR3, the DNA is TGTGCCAGCAGCGTACAGGGAAATCAGCCCCAGCATTTT. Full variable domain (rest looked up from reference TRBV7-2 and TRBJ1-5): GAGVSQSPSNKVTEKGKDVELRCDPISGHTALYWYRQSLGQGLEFLIYFQGNSAPDKSGLPSDRFSAERTGGSVSTLTIQRTQQEDSAVYLCASSVQGNQPQHFGDGTRLSIL.

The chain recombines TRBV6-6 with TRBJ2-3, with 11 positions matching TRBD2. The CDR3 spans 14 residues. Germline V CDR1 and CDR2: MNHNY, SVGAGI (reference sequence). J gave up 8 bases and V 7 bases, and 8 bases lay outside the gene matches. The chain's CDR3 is CASTLAGERSTQYF. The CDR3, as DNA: TGTGCCAGCACACTAGCGGGAGAGCGGAGTACGCAGTATTTT.

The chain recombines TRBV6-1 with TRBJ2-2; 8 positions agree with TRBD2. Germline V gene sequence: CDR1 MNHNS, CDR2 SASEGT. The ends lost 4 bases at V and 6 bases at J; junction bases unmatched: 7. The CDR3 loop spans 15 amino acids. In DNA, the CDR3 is TGTGCCAGCAGTGTGTCCGGGACTAGATCCGGGGAGCTGTTTTTT. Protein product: CASSVSGTRSGELFF.

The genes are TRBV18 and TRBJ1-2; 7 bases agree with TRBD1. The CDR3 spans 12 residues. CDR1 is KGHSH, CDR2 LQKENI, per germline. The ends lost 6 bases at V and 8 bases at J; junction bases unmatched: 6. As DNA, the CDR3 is TGTGCCAGCTCCAGTACAGGGGAGGGCTACACCTTC. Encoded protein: CASSSTGEGYTF.

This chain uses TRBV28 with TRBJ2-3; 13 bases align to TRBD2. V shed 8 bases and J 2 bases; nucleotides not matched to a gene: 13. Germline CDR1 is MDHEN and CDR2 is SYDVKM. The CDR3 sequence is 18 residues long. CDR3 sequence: CASGPEGTSGIYTDTQYF. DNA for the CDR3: TGTGCCAGCGGGCCTGAGGGGACTAGCGGGATTTACACAGATACGCAGTATTTT.

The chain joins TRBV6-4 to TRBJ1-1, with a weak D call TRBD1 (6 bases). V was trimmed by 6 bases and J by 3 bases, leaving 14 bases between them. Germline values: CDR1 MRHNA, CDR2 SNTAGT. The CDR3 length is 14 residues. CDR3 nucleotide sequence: TGTGCCAGCAGGCGTGCAGGGGATGACACTGAAGCTTTCTTT. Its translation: CASRRAGDDTEAFF.

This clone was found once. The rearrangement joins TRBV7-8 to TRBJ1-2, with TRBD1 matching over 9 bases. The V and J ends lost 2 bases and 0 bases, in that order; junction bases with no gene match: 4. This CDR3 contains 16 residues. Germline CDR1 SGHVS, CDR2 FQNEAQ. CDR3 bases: TGTGCCAGCAGCTTAAGGGGGACAGGGCCTAACTATGGCTACACCTTC. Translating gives CASSLRGTGPNYGYTF.

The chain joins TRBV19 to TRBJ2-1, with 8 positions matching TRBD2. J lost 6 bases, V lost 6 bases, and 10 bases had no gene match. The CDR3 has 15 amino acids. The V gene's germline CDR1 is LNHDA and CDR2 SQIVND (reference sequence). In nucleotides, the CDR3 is TGTGCCAGTAGAGGGGCCCGGGGGGGAAGCAATGAGCAGTTCTTC. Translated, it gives CASRGARGGSNEQFF.

CDR3 in DNA: TGTGCCAGTAGTCGAACCCAAGGACAGGGGGCCTACGAGCAGTACTTC. Protein product: CASSRTQGQGAYEQYF. The V gene is TRBV19, the J gene TRBJ2-7, with 10 bases that match TRBD1. This CDR3 comprises 16 residues. Trimming took 5 bases from V and 2 from J; bases not matched to a gene: 9. Germline values: CDR1 LNHDA, CDR2 SQIVND (reference sequence).

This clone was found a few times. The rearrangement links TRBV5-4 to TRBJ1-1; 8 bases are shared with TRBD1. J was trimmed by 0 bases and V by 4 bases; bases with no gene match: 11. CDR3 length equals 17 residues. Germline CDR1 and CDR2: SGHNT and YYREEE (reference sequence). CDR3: CASSLDGTGVMNTEAFF. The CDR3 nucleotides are TGTGCCAGCAGCCTAGACGGGACAGGAGTCATGAACACTGAAGCTTTCTTT.

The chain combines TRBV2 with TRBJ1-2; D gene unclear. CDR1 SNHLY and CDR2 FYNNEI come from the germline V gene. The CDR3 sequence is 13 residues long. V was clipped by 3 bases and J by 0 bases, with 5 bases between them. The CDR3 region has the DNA TGTGCCAGCAGTGACAAGCCTAACTATGGCTACACCTTC. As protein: CASSDKPNYGYTF.

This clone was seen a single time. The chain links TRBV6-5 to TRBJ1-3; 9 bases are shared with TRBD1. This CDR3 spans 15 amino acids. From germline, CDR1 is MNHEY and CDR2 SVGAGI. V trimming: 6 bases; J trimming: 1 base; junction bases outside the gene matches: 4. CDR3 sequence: CASRPQGASGNTIYF. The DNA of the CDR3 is TGTGCCAGCAGACCACAGGGGGCGTCTGGAAACACCATATATTTT.

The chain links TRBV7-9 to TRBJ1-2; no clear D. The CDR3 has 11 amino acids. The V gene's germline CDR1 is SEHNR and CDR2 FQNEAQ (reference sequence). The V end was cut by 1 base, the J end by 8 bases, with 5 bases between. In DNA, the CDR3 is TGTGCCAGCAGCTTAGTGGAGGGCTACACCTTC. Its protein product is CASSLVEGYTF.

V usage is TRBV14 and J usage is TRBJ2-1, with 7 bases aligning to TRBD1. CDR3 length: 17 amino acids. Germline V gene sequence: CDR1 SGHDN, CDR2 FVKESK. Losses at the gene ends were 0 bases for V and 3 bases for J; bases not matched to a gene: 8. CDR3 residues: CASSQDVNRGFYNEQFF. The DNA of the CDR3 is TGTGCCAGCAGCCAAGATGTTAACAGGGGCTTCTACAATGAGCAGTTCTTC.

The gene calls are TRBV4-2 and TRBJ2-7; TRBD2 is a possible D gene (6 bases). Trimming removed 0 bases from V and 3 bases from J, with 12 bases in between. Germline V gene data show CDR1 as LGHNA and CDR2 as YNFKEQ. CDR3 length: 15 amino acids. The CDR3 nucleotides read TGTGCCAGCAGCCAAGATGGGACTCGAGGCTACGAGCAGTACTTC. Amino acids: CASSQDGTRGYEQYF.